This passage covers 32 T cell receptor beta chains from one sample sequenced in a study of shared clonotypes between healthy human individuals. CD8 cells regarded as naive lacked CD45RO, were positively chosen for CCR7, and omitted terminally differentiated effector memory CD45RA+ cells. Clones were sequenced by immunoSEQ multiplex PCR, and TCRdb holds only the in-frame ones, with some missing. The table includes about 2 million clones, roughly 94% detected once. Sequences were obtained from naive CD8+ T cells sorted from blood. The source is a man younger than 30 in good health.

V gene TRBV28 combines with J gene TRBJ2-7; D might be TRBD1 (6 bases). V lost 5 bases to trimming and J lost 3 bases, with 11 bases between them. CDR1 and CDR2 (germline): MDHEN, SYDVKM. This CDR3 spans 13 amino acids. The DNA for the CDR3 is TGTGCCAGCAGTACGGACAGTCTCTACGAGCAGTACTTC. As protein: CASSTDSLYEQYF.

CDR3 loop: CASSPGQGLEYGYTF. DNA for the CDR3: TGTGCCAGCAGCCCCGGACAGGGCTTGGAGTATGGCTACACCTTC. The V and J genes are TRBV5-4 and TRBJ1-2, with 8 nucleotides matching TRBD1. The ends lost 4 bases at V and 5 bases at J; junction bases unmatched: 10. There are 15 residues in the CDR3. CDR1 and CDR2 from the germline V gene are SGHNT and YYREEE (reference sequence). The entire variable domain, with the rest obtained from reference TRBV5-4 and TRBJ1-2, is as follows: ETGVTQSPTHLIKTRGQQVTLRCSSQSGHNTVSWYQQALGQGPQFIFQYYREEENGRGNFPPRFSGLQFPNYSSELNVNALELDDSALYLCASSPGQGLEYGYTFGSGTRLTVV.

The rearrangement joins TRBV6-6 to TRBJ2-7, with 8 positions matching TRBD1. The CDR3 is 13 residues long. The V segment lost 8 bases and the J segment 4 bases; nucleotides outside the gene matches: 7. Germline CDR1 and CDR2: MNHNY and SVGAGI (reference sequence). CDR3 in amino acids: CASSGQGTYEQYF. CDR3 bases: TGTGCCAGCTCAGGACAGGGCACTTACGAGCAGTACTTC.

The chain recombines TRBV29-1 with TRBJ2-5, with a weak D call TRBD2 (7 bases). V shed 6 bases and J shed 11 bases, with 13 bases lying between them. This CDR3 spans 10 amino acids. CDR1 is SQVTM and CDR2 is ANQGSEA in the germline V gene. CDR3 DNA sequence: TGCAGCGTGGGGGGGGCAGTACAGTACTTC. Amino acids: CSVGGAVQYF.

The rearrangement joins TRBV2 to TRBJ2-1; TRBD1 aligns across 8 bases. Germline CDR1 SNHLY, CDR2 FYNNEI. This CDR3 region has 15 residues. After removal of 9 bases from V and 12 bases from J, the junction contained 19 bases not matched to a gene. CDR3: CARSDREPGGAGQFF. In nucleotides, the CDR3 is TGTGCCAGATCAGACCGGGAGCCAGGGGGCGCCGGGCAGTTCTTC.

In DNA, the CDR3 is TGCGCCAGCAGCCAAGATGACACCCTCAGCCATGGCTACACCTTC. Protein product: CASSQDDTLSHGYTF. The chain combines TRBV4-1 with TRBJ1-2; the D is unclear. Germline-derived CDR1 and CDR2 are MGHRA and YSYEKL. The V gene lost 0 bases and the J gene lost 6 bases, with 14 bases spanning the gap. The CDR3 has 15 residues.

The chain recombines TRBV27 with TRBJ2-7; TRBD2 matches 12 bases. Looked up from germline, CDR1 is MNHEY and CDR2 is SMNVEV (reference sequence). With 11 bases clipped from V and 7 bases from J, the junction kept 12 bases outside the gene matches. This CDR3 is 14 amino acids long. This chain's CDR3 is CAGIPSGGAGEQYF. CDR3 DNA: TGTGCCGGCATACCTAGCGGGGGGGCAGGAGAGCAGTACTTC.

This chain uses TRBV10-3 with TRBJ2-5; the match to TRBD1 covers 7 bases. CDR3 length: 12 residues. Germline V CDR1 and CDR2: ENHRY, SYGVKD. Trimming took 8 bases from V and 0 from J; bases not matched to a gene: 0. CDR3 residues: CAIGQDQETQYF. CDR3 coding DNA: TGTGCCATCGGACAGGACCAAGAGACCCAGTACTTC.

The rearrangement joins TRBV7-2 to TRBJ2-5, with unresolved D. This CDR3 region has 14 residues. With 5 bases removed from V and 3 bases from J, the gap between germline ends came to 13 bases. Germline V CDR1 and CDR2: SGHTA, FQGNSA. The CDR3 reads CASSLRNPKETQYF. CDR3 DNA sequence: TGTGCCAGCAGCCTCAGAAACCCGAAAGAGACCCAGTACTTC. The entire variable domain, with the rest obtained from reference TRBV7-2 and TRBJ2-5, is as follows: GAGVSQSPSNKVTEKGKDVELRCDPISGHTALYWYRQSLGQGLEFLIYFQGNSAPDKSGLPSDRFSAERTGGSVSTLTIQRTQQEDSAVYLCASSLRNPKETQYFGPGTRLLVL.

DNA of the CDR3: TGTGCCAGCTGGGGGCAGGGAGGTTCACCCCTCCACTTT. As protein: CASWGQGGSPLHF. The chain employs TRBV6-1 and TRBJ1-6, with a tentative D call TRBD1 (6 bases). V was pared by 8 bases and J by 9 bases, with 14 bases between. This CDR3 contains 13 residues. CDR1 is MNHNS, CDR2 SASEGT, per germline.

This clone was detected only once. V gene TRBV18 combines with J gene TRBJ1-4; D gene ambiguous. V was cut by 2 bases and J by 2 bases, with 9 bases left in between. The germline CDR1 and CDR2 sequences are KGHSH and LQKENI. The CDR3 has 15 amino acids. As DNA, the CDR3 is TGTGCCAGCTCACCATGGGGTTCTACTAATGAAAAACTGTTTTTT. Translating it yields CASSPWGSTNEKLFF.

The V call is TRBV25-1, the J call TRBJ1-3; TRBD1 might be the D (5 bases). From germline, CDR1 is MGHDK and CDR2 SYGVNS. The CDR3 is 17 residues long. V was cut by 5 bases and J by 4 bases, with 21 bases left in between. The CDR3 region has the DNA TGTGCCAGCAGTCCCCCTTTTGGGGCAGTCGACGGAAACACCATATATTTT. Encoded protein: CASSPPFGAVDGNTIYF.

V and J are TRBV7-9 and TRBJ1-2; possible D gene TRBD1, 5 bases. The CDR3 runs to 16 residues. Germline V gene lookup returns CDR1 SEHNR and CDR2 FQNEAQ (reference sequence). Deletions cut 0 bases from V and 3 bases from J, with 14 bases between. CDR3 in amino acids: CASSLAQRGIDYGYTF. CDR3 sequence (DNA): TGTGCCAGCAGCTTAGCGCAGAGGGGAATTGACTATGGCTACACCTTC.

The chain is built from TRBV7-6 and TRBJ2-7; TRBD2 agrees at 14 bases. Trimming removed 3 bases from V and 5 bases from J; junction bases left unmatched: 6. Germline assignment: CDR1 SGHVS and CDR2 FNYEAQ. This CDR3 region has 16 residues. CDR3 protein: CASSLSGTSGSDEQYF. CDR3 in DNA: TGTGCCAGCAGCTTGTCCGGGACTAGCGGGAGCGACGAGCAGTACTTC.

The chain joins TRBV6-1 to TRBJ1-1, with TRBD1 identical over 7 bases. The germline CDR1 and CDR2 sequences are MNHNS and SASEGT. Trimming at V came to 5 bases and at J to 4 bases, leaving 7 bases not matched to a gene. The CDR3 spans 14 residues. Here the CDR3 reads CASSWTGMSTEAFF. The CDR3 nucleotides are TGTGCCAGCAGTTGGACAGGTATGAGCACTGAAGCTTTCTTT.

The chain combines TRBV19 with TRBJ1-1, with D tentatively TRBD1 (5 bases). Trimming took off 8 bases at V and 3 bases at J, with 10 bases between the two ends. Looked up from germline, CDR1 is LNHDA and CDR2 is SQIVND (reference sequence). The CDR3 runs to 12 residues. The CDR3 DNA is TGTGCCAGTGCCTTGGGGGACACTGAAGCTTTCTTT. Protein: CASALGDTEAFF. Full variable domain (rest looked up from reference TRBV19 and TRBJ1-1): DGGITQSPKYLFRKEGQNVTLSCEQNLNHDAMYWYRQDPGQGLRLIYYSQIVNDFQKGDIAEGYSVSREKKESFPLTVTSAQKNPTAFYLCASALGDTEAFFGQGTRLTVV.

The V call is TRBV13, the J call TRBJ2-5; the match to TRBD1 covers 9 bases. There are 16 residues in the CDR3. The germline V gene has CDR1 PRHDT and CDR2 FYEKMQ (reference sequence). Losses at the gene ends were 4 bases for V and 0 bases for J; bases not matched to a gene: 6. The CDR3 region has the DNA TGTGCCAGCAGCTCGCGACAGGGGGGGTACCAAGAGACCCAGTACTTC. It codes for CASSSRQGGYQETQYF. Full variable domain (outside the CDR3, taken from reference TRBV13 and TRBJ2-5): AAGVIQSPRHLIKEKRETATLKCYPIPRHDTVYWYQQGPGQDPQFLISFYEKMQSDKGSIPDRFSAQQFSDYHSELNMSSLELGDSALYFCASSSRQGGYQETQYFGPGTRLLVL.

The chain has TRBV6-1 and TRBJ1-2; a possible D gene is TRBD1 (5 bases). V lost 5 bases, J lost 4 bases, and 17 bases lay in between. From germline, CDR1 is MNHNS and CDR2 SASEGT. The CDR3 covers 15 residues. The CDR3 protein is CASSPRGGNGYGYTF. As DNA, the CDR3 is TGTGCCAGCAGTCCCCGTGGGGGTAACGGCTATGGCTACACCTTC.

The chain carries TRBV27 and TRBJ1-1, with no clear D. Trimming stripped 0 bases from V and 4 bases from J, with 6 bases between. Germline V lookup: CDR1 MNHEY, CDR2 SMNVEV (reference sequence). This CDR3 contains 13 residues. The CDR3 protein is CASSLSHRTEAFF. The CDR3 nucleotides are TGTGCCAGCAGTTTATCCCACCGCACTGAAGCTTTCTTT.

The chain couples TRBV7-6 to TRBJ2-7; TRBD2 is a possible D gene (6 bases). The CDR3 sequence is 14 residues long. In germline, CDR1 is SGHVS, CDR2 FNYEAQ. The V gene lost 0 bases and the J gene lost 6 bases, with 12 bases spanning the gap. CDR3 nucleotide sequence: TGTGCCAGCAGCTTAGCGCGGGACGTCGGCGAGCAGTACTTC. This gives the protein CASSLARDVGEQYF.

This clone occurred once. The sample contains more than one DNA sequence encoding this CDR3. The rearrangement joins TRBV30 to TRBJ1-1, with D unclear. Germline V gene data show CDR1 as GTSNPN and CDR2 as SVGIG (reference sequence). The CDR3 is made up of 11 amino acids. V was clipped by 5 bases and J by 5 bases, with 9 bases between them. CDR3 sequence reads: CAWGVGTEAFF. The DNA for the CDR3 is TGTGCCTGGGGAGTTGGGACTGAAGCTTTCTTT.

The rearrangement joins TRBV5-6 to TRBJ2-1, with a weak D call TRBD2 (5 bases). Trimming removed 4 bases from V and 5 bases from J, with 10 bases in between. The CDR3 length is 13 residues. CDR1 is SGHDT and CDR2 is YYEEEE in the germline V gene. The CDR3 spells CASSIGLHNEQFF. The CDR3 DNA reads as TGTGCCAGCAGCATTGGACTTCACAATGAGCAGTTCTTC.

The chain has TRBV13 and TRBJ2-7; a weak D match, TRBD2 (5 bases). The V and J ends lost 5 bases and 1 base respectively, with 9 bases between them. The CDR3 spans 13 residues. From germline, CDR1 is PRHDT and CDR2 FYEKMQ (reference sequence). CDR3 nucleotide sequence: TGTGCCAGCAGCCCTGAGGGTTCCTACGAGCAGTACTTC. Its protein product is CASSPEGSYEQYF.

V usage is TRBV28 and J usage is TRBJ2-2, with 9 nucleotides matching TRBD1. The CDR3 consists of 14 residues. The J segment lost 3 bases and the V segment lost 7 bases, leaving 3 bases of the junction unmatched. Germline CDR1 reads MDHEN; CDR2 reads SYDVKM. The DNA of the CDR3 is TGTGCCAGCAACGACAGGGGGTACACCGGGGAGCTGTTTTTT. As protein: CASNDRGYTGELFF.

This chain connects TRBV4-1 to TRBJ2-7; TRBD1 matches 7 bases. Per germline, CDR1 MGHRA and CDR2 YSYEKL. The length of the CDR3 is 15 residues. The V segment lost 0 bases and the J segment 3 bases; nucleotides outside the gene matches: 5. Written as DNA, the CDR3 is TGCGCCAGCAGCCAAGAAACCGGGACAGTCTACGAGCAGTACTTC. Its translation: CASSQETGTVYEQYF.

The V call is TRBV29-1, the J call TRBJ2-2; perhaps D is TRBD1 or TRBD2 (6 bases each). V shed 4 bases and J shed 6 bases, with 9 bases lying between them. CDR3 length equals 12 residues. Per germline, CDR1 SQVTM and CDR2 ANQGSEA. The CDR3 DNA reads as TGCAGCGTTGGGGGGGCATCCGGGGAGCTGTTTTTT. It is translated as CSVGGASGELFF.

This chain connects TRBV13 to TRBJ1-1; tentative D call: TRBD1 (5 bases). From germline, CDR1 is PRHDT and CDR2 FYEKMQ (reference sequence). Deletions cut 5 bases from V and 0 bases from J, with 22 bases between. The CDR3 covers 18 residues. CDR3 protein: CASSPDQGGALMNTEAFF. As DNA, the CDR3 is TGTGCCAGCAGCCCCGACCAGGGTGGGGCCCTTATGAACACTGAAGCTTTCTTT.

The chain employs TRBV6-5 and TRBJ1-2; 8 bases agree with TRBD1. This CDR3 contains 15 residues. J gave up 3 bases and V 7 bases, and 10 bases lay outside the gene matches. The germline gives CDR1 MNHEY, CDR2 SVGAGI. In DNA form, the CDR3 reads TGTGCCAGCACCCGGGTCTGGGGACAGGACTATGGCTACACCTTC. Translation gives CASTRVWGQDYGYTF.

The genes are TRBV7-2 and TRBJ1-1; 7 bases are shared with TRBD1. Germline V gene sequence: CDR1 SGHTA, CDR2 FQGNSA. Trimming removed 5 bases from V and 5 bases from J; junction bases left unmatched: 11. CDR3 length equals 15 residues. CDR3 sequence reads: CASSHLDQGGTEAFF. DNA of the CDR3: TGTGCCAGCAGCCACCTTGATCAGGGGGGGACTGAAGCTTTCTTT.

Here the CDR3 reads CASSAVWTSGASLSYNEQFF. The CDR3 nucleotides read TGCGCCAGCAGCGCCGTGTGGACTAGCGGGGCTAGCTTATCCTACAATGAGCAGTTCTTC. The chain joins TRBV4-3 to TRBJ2-1; TRBD2 matches at 12 bases. Germline lookup yields CDR1 LGHNA and CDR2 YSLEER. Trimming took 5 bases from V and 1 from J; bases not matched to a gene: 15. The CDR3 has 20 residues.

The J gene is TRBJ2-3, the V gene TRBV18; 7 bases line up with TRBD2. CDR3 length equals 17 residues. V was pared by 6 bases and J by 0 bases, with 12 bases of the junction left unmatched. CDR1 KGHSH and CDR2 LQKENI come from the germline V gene. In DNA form, the CDR3 reads TGTGCCAGCTCGACGACTAGCCGACAATCTAGCACAGATACGCAGTATTTT. It is translated as CASSTTSRQSSTDTQYF.

The chain links TRBV5-1 to TRBJ2-1, with D possibly TRBD1 on 6 matching bases. Germline assignment: CDR1 SGHRS and CDR2 YFSETQ. V was pared by 3 bases and J by 2 bases, with 9 bases between. The CDR3 covers 14 residues. This CDR3 is CASSSDSPYNEQFF. CDR3 in DNA: TGCGCCAGCAGCTCGGACAGTCCCTACAATGAGCAGTTCTTC. Filled out from reference TRBV5-1 and TRBJ2-1, the complete variable domain reads KAGVTQTPRYLIKTRGQQVTLSCSPISGHRSVSWYQQTPGQGLQFLFEYFSETQRNKGNFPGRFSGRQFSNSRSEMNVSTLELGDSALYLCASSSDSPYNEQFFGPGTRLTVL.